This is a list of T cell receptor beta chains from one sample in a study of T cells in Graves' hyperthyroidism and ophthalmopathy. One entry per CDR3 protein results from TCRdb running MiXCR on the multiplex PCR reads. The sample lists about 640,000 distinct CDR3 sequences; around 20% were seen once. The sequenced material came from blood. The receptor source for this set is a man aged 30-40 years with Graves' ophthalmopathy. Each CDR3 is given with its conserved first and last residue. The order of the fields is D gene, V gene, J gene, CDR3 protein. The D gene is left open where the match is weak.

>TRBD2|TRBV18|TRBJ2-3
CASSALAGSSTDTQYF
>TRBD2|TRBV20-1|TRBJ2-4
CSARGLAPYQNTIQYF
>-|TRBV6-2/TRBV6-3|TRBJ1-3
CASSYEPVSGNTIYF
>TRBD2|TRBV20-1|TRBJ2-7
CSARDQWTSVHEQYF
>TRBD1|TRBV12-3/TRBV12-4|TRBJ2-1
CASTRTGTGAYNEQFF
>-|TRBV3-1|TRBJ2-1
CASSLQPGLEQFF
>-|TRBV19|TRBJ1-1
CASSVDRAEAFF
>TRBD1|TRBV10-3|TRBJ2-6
CAISAGDRGLGANVLTF
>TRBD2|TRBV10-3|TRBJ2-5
CAISESSGGGGETQYF
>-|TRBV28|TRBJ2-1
CASKAEYEQFF
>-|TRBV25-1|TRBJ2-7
CASSESVGHEQYF
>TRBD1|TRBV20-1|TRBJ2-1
CSARRQGRYNEQFF
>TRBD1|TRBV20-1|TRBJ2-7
CSARDLRQGSYEQYF
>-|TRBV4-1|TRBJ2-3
CASSQRDLRADTQYF
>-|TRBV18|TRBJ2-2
CASSPRAEGANTGELFF
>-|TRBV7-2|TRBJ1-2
CASSTNKGNYGYTF
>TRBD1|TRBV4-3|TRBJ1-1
CASSQVAGTAEAFF
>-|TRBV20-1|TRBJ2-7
CSARDQVTPPAYEQYF
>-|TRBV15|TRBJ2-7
CATSRVESSYEQYF
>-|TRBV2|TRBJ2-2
CASSEDKASTGELFF
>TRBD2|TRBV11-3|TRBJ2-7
CASSQPGLGEGNLGPYEQYF
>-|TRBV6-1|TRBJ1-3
CASSSREANTIYF
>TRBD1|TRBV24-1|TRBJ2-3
CATSDLTGGGGTDTQYF
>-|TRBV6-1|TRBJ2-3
CASARRPEAFRTDTQYF
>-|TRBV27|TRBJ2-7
CASSFRESSYEQYF
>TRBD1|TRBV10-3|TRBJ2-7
CAISEDRDSYEQYF
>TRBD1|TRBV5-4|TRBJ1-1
CASSTPKTGNTEAFF
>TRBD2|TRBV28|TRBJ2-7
CASSGDYAYEQYF
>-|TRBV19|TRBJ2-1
CASSIFGVDNEQFF
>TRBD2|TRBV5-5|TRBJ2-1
CASSLASRTSGYNEQFF
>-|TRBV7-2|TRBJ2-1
CASSLRGLARYYNKQFF
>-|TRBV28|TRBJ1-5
CASTGIGKPQHF
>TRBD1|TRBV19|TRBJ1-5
CASRYWDRENQPQHF
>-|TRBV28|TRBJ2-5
CASSSSSGGRETQYF
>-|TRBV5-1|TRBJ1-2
CASSLASQATVYGYTF
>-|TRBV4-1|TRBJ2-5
CASSQEEGETQYF